This TCR beta chain originates from a study of shared clonotypes between healthy human individuals. Each replicate PCR on the sorted subsets used 200 to 250 ng DNA (around 31,000 T cell genomes). The protocol was immunoSEQ multiplex PCR, while the TCRdb copy is restricted to in-frame clones and leaves out a portion. The data show approximately 980,000 clones, around three quarters seen once. The donors, healthy adults who were HIV-negative, had experienced no recent acute infections or vaccinations. Notes on this clone: Its antigen remains unidentified.

Points from the study as a whole: Blood alone was sampled, and tissue repertoires likely differ.

Germline lookup yields CDR1 SGHDT and CDR2 YYEEEE. V was shortened by 7 bases and J by 4 bases, with 20 bases between the two germline ends. This CDR3 is 15 amino acids long. Input material: memory CD4+ T cells sorted from blood. The subset was: CD45RA-negative fraction. The genes are TRBV5-6 and TRBJ2-5; TRBD2 is a possible D gene (7 bases). The sequence derives from a man aged 18 to 35 in good health. The CDR3 DNA is TGTGCCAGCTTTCGACGGGGGGCGATTGGAGAGACCCAGTACTTC. Its protein product is CASFRRGAIGETQYF.